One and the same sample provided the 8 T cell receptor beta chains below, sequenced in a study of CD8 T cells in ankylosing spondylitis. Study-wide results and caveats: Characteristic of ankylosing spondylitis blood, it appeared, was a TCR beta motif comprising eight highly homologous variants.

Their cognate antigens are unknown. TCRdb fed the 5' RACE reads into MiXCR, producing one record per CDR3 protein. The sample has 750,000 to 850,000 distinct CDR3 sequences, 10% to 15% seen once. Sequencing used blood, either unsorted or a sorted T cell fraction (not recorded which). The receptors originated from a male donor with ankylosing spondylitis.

The DNA of the CDR3 is TGTGCCAGCAGTCTCCTCCCCAGGGACACAGTTCCCTACGAGCAGTACTTC. Protein: CASSLLPRDTVPYEQYF. The chain joins TRBV27 to TRBJ2-7, with a possible D match to TRBD1 (6 bases). CDR1 is MNHEY and CDR2 is SMNVEV in the germline V gene (reference sequence). The CDR3 sequence is 17 residues long. V was trimmed by 5 bases and J by 2 bases, leaving 22 bases between them.

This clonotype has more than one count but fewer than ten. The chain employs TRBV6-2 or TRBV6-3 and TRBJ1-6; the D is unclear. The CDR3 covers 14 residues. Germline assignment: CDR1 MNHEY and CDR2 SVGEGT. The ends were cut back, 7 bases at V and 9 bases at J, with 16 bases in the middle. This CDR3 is CASKLGGGPSPLHF. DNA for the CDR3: TGTGCCAGCAAACTCGGAGGAGGGCCTTCACCCCTCCACTTT.

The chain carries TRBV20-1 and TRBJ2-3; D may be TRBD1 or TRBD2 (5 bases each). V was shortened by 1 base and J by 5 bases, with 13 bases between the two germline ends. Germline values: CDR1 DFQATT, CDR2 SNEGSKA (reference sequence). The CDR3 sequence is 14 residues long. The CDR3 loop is CSARGGNRGDTQYF. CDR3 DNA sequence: TGCAGTGCTAGAGGGGGGAATCGGGGAGATACGCAGTATTTT.

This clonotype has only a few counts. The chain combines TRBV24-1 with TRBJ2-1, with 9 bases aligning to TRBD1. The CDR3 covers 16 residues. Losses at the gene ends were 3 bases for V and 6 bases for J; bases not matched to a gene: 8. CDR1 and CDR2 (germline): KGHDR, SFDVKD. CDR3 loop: CATSDPRQGDRNEQFF. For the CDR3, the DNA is TGTGCCACCAGTGATCCCAGACAGGGGGATCGCAATGAGCAGTTCTTC.

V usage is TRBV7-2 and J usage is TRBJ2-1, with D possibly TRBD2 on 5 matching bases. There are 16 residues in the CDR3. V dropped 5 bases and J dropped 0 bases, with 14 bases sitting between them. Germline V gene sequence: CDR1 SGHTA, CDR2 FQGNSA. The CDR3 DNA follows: TGTGCCAGCAGCCCTTGGAGGCCAAGCTCCTACAATGAGCAGTTCTTC. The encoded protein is CASSPWRPSSYNEQFF.

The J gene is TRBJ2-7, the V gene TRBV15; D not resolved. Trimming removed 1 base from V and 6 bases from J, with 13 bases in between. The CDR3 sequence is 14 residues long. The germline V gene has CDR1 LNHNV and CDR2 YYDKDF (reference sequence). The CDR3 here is CATSRVAREGEQYF. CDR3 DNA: TGTGCCACCAGCAGAGTAGCTAGGGAAGGCGAGCAGTACTTC. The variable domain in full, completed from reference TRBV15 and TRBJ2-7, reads DAMVIQNPRYQVTQFGKPVTLSCSQTLNHNVMYWYQQKSSQAPKLLFHYYDKDFNNEADTPDNFQSRRPNTSFCFLDIRSPGLGDTAMYLCATSRVAREGEQYFGPGTRLTVT.

The CDR3 protein is CASSFAGTGGLWEETQYF. CDR3 coding DNA: TGCGCCAGCAGCTTCGCCGGGACAGGGGGGCTATGGGAAGAGACCCAGTACTTC. The V and J genes are TRBV5-1 and TRBJ2-5, with 11 bases aligning to TRBD1. The CDR3 runs to 18 residues. From germline, CDR1 is SGHRS and CDR2 YFSETQ. J was trimmed by 3 bases and V by 2 bases; bases with no gene match: 12.

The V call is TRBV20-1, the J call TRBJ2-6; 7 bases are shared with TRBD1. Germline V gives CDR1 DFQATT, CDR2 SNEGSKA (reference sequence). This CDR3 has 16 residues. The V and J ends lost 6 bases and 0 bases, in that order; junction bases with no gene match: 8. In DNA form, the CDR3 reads TGCAGTGCCCGACCCAGGGGGAACTCTGGGGCCAACGTCCTGACTTTC. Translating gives CSARPRGNSGANVLTF.